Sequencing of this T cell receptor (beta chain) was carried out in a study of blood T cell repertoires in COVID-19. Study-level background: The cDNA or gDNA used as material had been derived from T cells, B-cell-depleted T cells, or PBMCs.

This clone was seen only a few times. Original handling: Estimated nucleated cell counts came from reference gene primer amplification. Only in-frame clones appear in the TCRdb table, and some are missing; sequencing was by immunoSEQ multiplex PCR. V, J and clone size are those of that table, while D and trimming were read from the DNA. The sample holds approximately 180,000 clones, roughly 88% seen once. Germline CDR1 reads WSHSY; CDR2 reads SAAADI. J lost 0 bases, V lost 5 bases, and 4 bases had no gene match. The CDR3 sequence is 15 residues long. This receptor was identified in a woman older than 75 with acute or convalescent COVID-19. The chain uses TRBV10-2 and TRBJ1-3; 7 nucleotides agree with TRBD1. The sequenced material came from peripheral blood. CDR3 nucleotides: TGCGCCAGCAGTCCGACAGGGTTCTCTGGAAACACCATATATTTT. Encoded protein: CASSPTGFSGNTIYF.